A single sample gave rise to the 20 T cell receptor beta chains below, sequenced in a study of control samples from healthy donors and cancer patients. Using immunoSEQ multiplex PCR, the repertoire was profiled, and TCRdb retains in-frame clones only, with some absent. Of over 25,000 clones listed, roughly 89% are singletons. The material sequenced was PBMCs. The receptors stem from a woman in her thirties or forties with lung cancer.

This rearrangement joins TRBV7-9 to TRBJ2-5; possible D gene TRBD2, 5 bases. From germline, CDR1 is SEHNR and CDR2 FQNEAQ (reference sequence). V was shortened by 5 bases and J by 4 bases, with 11 bases between the two germline ends. This CDR3 has 13 residues. CDR3 coding DNA: TGTGCCAGCAGCCCAGAGGCGGGAGAGACCCAGTACTTC. Translated: CASSPEAGETQYF. The whole variable domain, remainder taken from reference TRBV7-9 and TRBJ2-5, is DTGVSQNPRHKITKRGQNVTFRCDPISEHNRLYWYRQTLGQGPEFLTYFQNEAQLEKSRLLSDRFSAERPKGSFSTLEIQRTEQGDSAMYLCASSPEAGETQYFGPGTRLLVL.

This chain joins TRBV5-8 and TRBJ1-5; maybe TRBD1 (5 bases). V gave up 0 bases and J gave up 8 bases, with 12 bases separating them. Germline lookup yields CDR1 SGHTS and CDR2 YDEGEE. This CDR3 comprises 14 residues. The CDR3 DNA reads TGTGCCAGCAGCTTGGGGGGGACGTGGGAGCCCCAGCATTTT. It translates to CASSLGGTWEPQHF.

The chain is built from TRBV18 and TRBJ2-1; D is perhaps TRBD2 (7 bases). The CDR3 sequence is 16 residues long. The V and J ends lost 1 base and 8 bases respectively, with 18 bases between them. CDR1 and CDR2 (germline): KGHSH, LQKENI. CDR3: CASSPLTSVGADEQFF. The CDR3 DNA reads TGTGCCAGCTCACCACTTACTAGCGTGGGGGCCGATGAGCAGTTCTTC.

The count of this clone is one. This chain connects TRBV10-3 to TRBJ1-1; D not certain. This CDR3 spans 13 amino acids. Looked up from germline, CDR1 is ENHRY and CDR2 is SYGVKD. V was cut by 2 bases and J by 7 bases, with 11 bases left in between. The CDR3 DNA sequence: TGTGCCATCAGTGAGATAGGAGGGAATGAAGCTTTCTTT. Its protein is CAISEIGGNEAFF.

V and J are TRBV7-6 and TRBJ1-2; D is unclear. Looked up from germline, CDR1 is SGHVS and CDR2 is FNYEAQ. CDR3 length: 15 residues. Trimming stripped 2 bases from V and 5 bases from J, with 15 bases between. The DNA for the CDR3 is TGTGCCAGCAGCTTATCCCCCTGGGAGGGATATGGCTACACCTTC. Its protein is CASSLSPWEGYGYTF.

V and J are TRBV3-1 (or the pseudogene TRBV3-2) and TRBJ1-4; maybe TRBD1 (5 bases). The CDR3 runs 12 residues. Germline V gene lookup returns CDR1 LGHDT and CDR2 YNNKEL (reference sequence). Trimming removed 3 bases at V and 10 bases at J, with 9 bases between. Here the CDR3 reads CASSQPGGKLFF. In nucleotides, the CDR3 is TGTGCCAGCAGCCAGCCGGGGGGAAAACTGTTTTTT.

V and J are TRBV30 and TRBJ1-1; TRBD1 is a possible D gene (6 bases). V was shortened by 0 bases and J by 0 bases, with 17 bases between the two germline ends. Germline CDR1 GTSNPN, CDR2 SVGIG (reference sequence). The CDR3 totals 17 residues. DNA for the CDR3: TGTGCCTGGAGTGTAGGGGGAGACGGACGAATGAACACTGAAGCTTTCTTT. Translated: CAWSVGGDGRMNTEAFF.

The rearrangement joins TRBV27 to TRBJ2-5; D unresolved. V was trimmed by 4 bases and J by 2 bases, leaving 11 bases between them. The CDR3 extends over 14 amino acids. Germline lookup yields CDR1 MNHEY and CDR2 SMNVEV (reference sequence). The CDR3 sequence is CASSSWSRQETQYF. The CDR3 bases are TGTGCCAGCAGTTCCTGGAGCAGACAAGAGACCCAGTACTTC.

This clone was observed once. CDR3 sequence reads: CASIFDRAAEKLFF. The CDR3 nucleotides are TGTGCCAGCATTTTTGACAGGGCTGCGGAAAAACTGTTTTTT. V and J are TRBV6-5 and TRBJ1-4; 7 bases agree with TRBD1. The germline CDR1 and CDR2 sequences are MNHEY and SVGAGI. The junction had 10 bases not matched to a gene; V was cut back by 7 bases and J by 8 bases. This CDR3 has 14 residues.

This sequence joins TRBV6-5 and TRBJ1-2, with D perhaps TRBD1 (6 bases). Germline lookup yields CDR1 MNHEY and CDR2 SVGAGI. This CDR3 is built from 14 residues. V shed 5 bases and J shed 4 bases, with 14 bases lying between them. The CDR3 loop is CASSTYRDFYGYTF. The CDR3 nucleotides are TGTGCCAGCAGTACATACAGGGATTTCTATGGCTACACCTTC.

V usage is TRBV7-8 and J usage is TRBJ1-1; D ambiguous. Germline values: CDR1 SGHVS, CDR2 FQNEAQ. The CDR3 loop spans 13 amino acids. Trimming stripped 7 bases from V and 1 base from J, with 10 bases between. The CDR3 DNA reads TGTGCCAGCATGATTGGTAAGAACACTGAAGCTTTCTTT. Protein: CASMIGKNTEAFF.

CDR3 amino acids: CASSQRGQGMSYEQYF. The DNA of the CDR3 is TGTGCCAGCAGCCAACGGGGACAGGGGATGTCCTACGAGCAGTACTTC. This chain connects TRBV3-1 (or the pseudogene TRBV3-2) to TRBJ2-7; 10 bases fit TRBD1. CDR3 length: 16 amino acids. V lost 2 bases and J lost 1; bases outside the gene matches: 5. Germline V lookup: CDR1 LGHDT, CDR2 YNNKEL (reference sequence).

This rearrangement joins TRBV4-1 to TRBJ2-1; D is unresolved. V lost 0 bases and J 4 bases, leaving 10 bases between the germline ends. Germline CDR1 is MGHRA and CDR2 is YSYEKL. The CDR3 totals 15 residues. CDR3 in DNA: TGCGCCAGCAGCCAAGATCATACAAGTTACAATGAGCAGTTCTTC. Residues: CASSQDHTSYNEQFF.

The gene calls are TRBV5-4 and TRBJ2-5; 9 bases align to TRBD2. The germline V gene encodes CDR1 SGHNT and CDR2 YYREEE (reference sequence). CDR3 length: 16 amino acids. The V and J ends lost 4 bases and 2 bases, in that order; junction bases with no gene match: 9. DNA of the CDR3: TGTGCCAGCAGCCGTGGGACTAGCAGAGGGCAAGAGACCCAGTACTTC. It is translated as CASSRGTSRGQETQYF.

This chain links TRBV3-1 (or the pseudogene TRBV3-2) with TRBJ2-7; 7 positions match TRBD1. CDR1 is LGHDT, CDR2 YNNKEL, per germline (reference sequence). This CDR3 contains 15 residues. V shed 2 bases, J shed 2 bases, and the junction held 6 bases outside the gene matches. The CDR3 sequence: CASSQPTGNTYEQYF. CDR3 coding DNA: TGTGCCAGCAGCCAACCGACAGGGAACACCTACGAGCAGTACTTC.

The sample holds one count of this clone. This sequence joins TRBV11-2 and TRBJ1-2; 7 positions match TRBD1. The CDR3 is 14 residues long. Germline-derived CDR1 and CDR2 are SGHAT and FQNNGV. V trimming: 5 bases; J trimming: 4 bases; junction bases outside the gene matches: 7. The CDR3 protein is CASSRDRDAYGYTF. DNA of the CDR3: TGTGCCAGCAGCAGAGACAGGGACGCCTATGGCTACACCTTC.

This chain uses TRBV28 with TRBJ2-7; D is undetermined. The CDR3 consists of 11 residues. Trimming took off 6 bases at V and 4 bases at J, with 7 bases between the two ends. Germline assignment: CDR1 MDHEN and CDR2 SYDVKM. The CDR3 loop reads CASSPGYEQYF. CDR3 DNA sequence: TGTGCCAGCAGCCCCGGGTACGAGCAGTACTTC.

This chain connects TRBV29-1 to TRBJ1-1; 7 bases fit TRBD1. Germline V gene sequence: CDR1 SQVTM, CDR2 ANQGSEA. The CDR3 has 12 residues. Germline trimming cut 7 bases from V and 4 bases from J; bases unmatched to any gene: 6. CDR3 DNA: TGCAGCGCCAAGACAGGGAGCACTGAAGCTTTCTTT. Amino acid sequence: CSAKTGSTEAFF. The variable domain in full, with the rest retrieved from reference TRBV29-1 and TRBJ1-1, is SAVISQKPSRDICQRGTSLTIQCQVDSQVTMMFWYRQQPGQSLTLIATANQGSEATYESGFVIDKFPISRPNLTFSTLTVSNMSPEDSSIYLCSAKTGSTEAFFGQGTRLTVV.

The genes are TRBV7-8 and TRBJ1-1; unclear D gene. The CDR3 length is 14 residues. Germline CDR1 SGHVS, CDR2 FQNEAQ. V lost 0 bases and J 6 bases, leaving 11 bases between the germline ends. The CDR3 is CASSLALIEAEAFF. The CDR3 DNA is TGTGCCAGCAGCTTAGCCCTAATAGAGGCTGAAGCTTTCTTT.

The chain has TRBV2 and TRBJ1-1, with a weak D call TRBD1 (5 bases). CDR1 is SNHLY and CDR2 is FYNNEI in the germline V gene. Trimming cost V 2 bases and J 1 base, with 14 bases left between them. The CDR3 covers 16 residues. The CDR3 is CASSEFQGLWNTEAFF. CDR3 in DNA: TGTGCCAGCAGTGAATTTCAGGGACTCTGGAACACTGAAGCTTTCTTT.